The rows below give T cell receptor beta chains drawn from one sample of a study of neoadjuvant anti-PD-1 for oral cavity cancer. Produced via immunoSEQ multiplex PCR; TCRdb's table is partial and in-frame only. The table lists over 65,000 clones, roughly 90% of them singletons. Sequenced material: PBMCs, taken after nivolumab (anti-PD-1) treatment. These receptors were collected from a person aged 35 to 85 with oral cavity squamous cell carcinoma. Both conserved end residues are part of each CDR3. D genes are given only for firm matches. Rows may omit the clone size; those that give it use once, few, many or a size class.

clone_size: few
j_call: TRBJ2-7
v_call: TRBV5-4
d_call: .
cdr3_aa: CASSLFGRSYEQYF
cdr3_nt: TGTGCCAGCAGCCTCTTCGGACGTTCCTACGAGCAGTACTTC

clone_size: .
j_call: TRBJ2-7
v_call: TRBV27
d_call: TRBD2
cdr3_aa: CASSTHRLAGGYEQYF
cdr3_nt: TGTGCCAGCAGTACTCACAGACTAGCGGGAGGGTACGAGCAGTACTTC

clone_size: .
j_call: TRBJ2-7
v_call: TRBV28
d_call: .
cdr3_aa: CASSLSLYEQYF
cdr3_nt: TGTGCCAGCAGTTTATCCCTCTACGAGCAGTACTTC

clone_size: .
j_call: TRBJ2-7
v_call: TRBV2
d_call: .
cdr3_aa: CASSEGRPLYEQYF
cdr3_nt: TGTGCCAGCAGTGAGGGCAGACCTCTTTACGAGCAGTACTTC

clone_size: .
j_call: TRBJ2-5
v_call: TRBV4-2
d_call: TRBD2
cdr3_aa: CASSQDGTSGSETQYF
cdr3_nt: TGTGCCAGCAGCCAAGATGGGACTAGCGGGTCGGAGACCCAGTACTTC

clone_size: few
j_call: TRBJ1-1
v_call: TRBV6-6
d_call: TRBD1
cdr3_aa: CASKATGMLGTEAFF
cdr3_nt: TGTGCCAGCAAAGCGACAGGGATGCTCGGCACTGAAGCTTTCTTT

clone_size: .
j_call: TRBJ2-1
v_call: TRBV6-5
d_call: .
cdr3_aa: CASSFPFF
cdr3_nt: TGTGCCAGCAGTTTTCCGTTCTTC

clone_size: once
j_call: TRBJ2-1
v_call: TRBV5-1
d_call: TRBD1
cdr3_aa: CASSPGTGAYNEQFF
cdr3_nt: TGCGCCAGCAGCCCAGGGACAGGGGCCTACAATGAGCAGTTCTTC

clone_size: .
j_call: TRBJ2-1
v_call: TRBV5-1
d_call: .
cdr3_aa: CASTSLLYNEQFF
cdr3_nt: TGCGCCAGCACCTCTCTACTCTACAATGAGCAGTTCTTC

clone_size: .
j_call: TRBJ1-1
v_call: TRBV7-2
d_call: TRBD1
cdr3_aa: CASSSPGTGWRNTEAFF
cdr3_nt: TGTGCCAGCAGTTCTCCGGGGACAGGGTGGAGGAACACTGAAGCTTTCTTT

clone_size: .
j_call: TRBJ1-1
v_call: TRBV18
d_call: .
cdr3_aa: CASSRQVNTEAFF
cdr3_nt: TGTGCCAGCTCACGGCAGGTGAACACTGAAGCTTTCTTT

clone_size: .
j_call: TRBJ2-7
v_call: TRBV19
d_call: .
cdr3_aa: CASSGSALREQYF
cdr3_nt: TGTGCCAGTAGCGGGTCGGCCTTACGGGAGCAGTACTTC

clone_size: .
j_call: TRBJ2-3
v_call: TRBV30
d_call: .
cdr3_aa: CAWSTGTITDTQYF
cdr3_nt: TGTGCCTGGAGTACCGGGACAATCACAGATACGCAGTATTTT

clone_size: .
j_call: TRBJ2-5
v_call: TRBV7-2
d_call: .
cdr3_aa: CASSVRTETQYF
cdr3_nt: TGTGCCAGCAGCGTTAGGACGGAGACCCAGTACTTC

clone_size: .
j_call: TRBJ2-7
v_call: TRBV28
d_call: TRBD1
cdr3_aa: CASYSGDRDDAQYF
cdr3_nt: TGTGCCAGTTACTCGGGGGACAGGGATGATGCGCAGTACTTC

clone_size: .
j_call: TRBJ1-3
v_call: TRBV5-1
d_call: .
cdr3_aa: CASSLARDSGNTIYF
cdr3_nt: TGCGCCAGCAGCTTGGCCAGGGACTCTGGAAACACCATATATTTT

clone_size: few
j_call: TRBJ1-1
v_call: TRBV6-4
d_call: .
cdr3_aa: CASSSGQDTEAFF
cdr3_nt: TGTGCCAGCAGTTCAGGGCAGGACACTGAAGCTTTCTTT

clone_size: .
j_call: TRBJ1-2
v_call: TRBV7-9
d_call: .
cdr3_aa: CASSPPLPNPLYGYTF
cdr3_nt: TGTGCCAGCAGCCCGCCTTTACCTAATCCCCTCTATGGCTACACCTTC

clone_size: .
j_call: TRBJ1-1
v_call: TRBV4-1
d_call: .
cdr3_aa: CASSQGSMNTEAFF
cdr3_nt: TGCGCCAGCAGCCAAGGCAGCATGAACACTGAAGCTTTCTTT

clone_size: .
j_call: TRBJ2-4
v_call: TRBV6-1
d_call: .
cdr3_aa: CASSEGGAMTRYF
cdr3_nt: TGTGCCAGCAGTGAAGGGGGGGCGATGACCAGGTACTTC

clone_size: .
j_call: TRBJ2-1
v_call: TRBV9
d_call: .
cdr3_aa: CASSVAGGGYNEQFF
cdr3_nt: TGTGCCAGCAGCGTAGCGGGCGGAGGCTACAATGAGCAGTTCTTC

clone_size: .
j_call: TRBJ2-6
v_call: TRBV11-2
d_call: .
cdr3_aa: CASSPNFGANVLTF
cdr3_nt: TGTGCCAGCAGTCCCAATTTCGGGGCCAACGTCCTGACTTTC

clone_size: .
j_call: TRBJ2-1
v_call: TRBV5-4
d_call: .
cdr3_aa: CASSTAGAAYNEQFF
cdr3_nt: TGTGCCAGCAGCACGGCAGGCGCCGCCTACAATGAGCAGTTCTTC

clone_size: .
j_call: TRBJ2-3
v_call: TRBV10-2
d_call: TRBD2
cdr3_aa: CASSDTSGRAGWGQYF
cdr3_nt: TGCGCCAGCAGTGATACCAGCGGGAGGGCTGGATGGGGGCAGTATTTT

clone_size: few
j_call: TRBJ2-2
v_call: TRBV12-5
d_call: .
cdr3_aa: CASGLEVFGELFF
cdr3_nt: TGTGCTAGTGGTTTGGAAGTTTTCGGGGAGCTGTTTTTT

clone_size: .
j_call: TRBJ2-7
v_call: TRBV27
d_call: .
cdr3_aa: CASRPRGHAYEQYF
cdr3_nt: TGTGCCAGCAGGCCCCGCGGGCACGCCTACGAGCAGTACTTC

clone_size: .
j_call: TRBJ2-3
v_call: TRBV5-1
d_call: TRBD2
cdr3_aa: CASSGGDGTDTQYF
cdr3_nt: TGCGCCAGTAGCGGGGGAGATGGCACAGATACGCAGTATTTT

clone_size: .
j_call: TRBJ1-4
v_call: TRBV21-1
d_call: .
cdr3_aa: CASSNDTGEDWGAREATNEKLFF
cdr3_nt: TGTGCCAGCAGCAATGACACTGGTGAGGATTGGGGGGCGCGGGAAGCAACTAATGAAAAACTGTTTTTT

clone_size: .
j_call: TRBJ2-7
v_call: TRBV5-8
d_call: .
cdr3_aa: CASSLRYEQYF
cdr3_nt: TGTGCCAGCAGCTTGCGATACGAGCAGTACTTC

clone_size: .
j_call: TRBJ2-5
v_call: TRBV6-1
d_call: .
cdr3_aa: CASRGETQYF
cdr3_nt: TGTGCCAGCCGGGGAGAGACCCAGTACTTC

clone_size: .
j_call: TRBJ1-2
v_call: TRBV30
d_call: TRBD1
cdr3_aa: CACGAGGFGYTF
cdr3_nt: TGTGCCTGCGGGGCAGGGGGCTTTGGCTACACCTTC

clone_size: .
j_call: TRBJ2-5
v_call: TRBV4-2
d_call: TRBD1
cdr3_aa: CASSFSQGQETQYF
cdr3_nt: TGTGCCAGCAGCTTTTCACAGGGGCAAGAGACCCAGTACTTC

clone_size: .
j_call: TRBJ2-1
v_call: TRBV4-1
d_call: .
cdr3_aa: CASSGRMSSYNEQFF
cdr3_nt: TGCGCCAGCAGCGGGCGGATGAGCTCCTACAATGAGCAGTTCTTC

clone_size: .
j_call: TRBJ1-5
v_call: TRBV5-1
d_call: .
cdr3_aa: CANPGTYSNQPQHF
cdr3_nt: TGCGCCAACCCAGGAACGTATAGCAATCAGCCCCAGCATTTT

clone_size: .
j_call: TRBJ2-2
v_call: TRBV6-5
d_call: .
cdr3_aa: CASSYGGSRPGELFF
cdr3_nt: TGTGCCAGCAGTTACGGTGGCAGTCGGCCTGGGGAGCTGTTTTTT

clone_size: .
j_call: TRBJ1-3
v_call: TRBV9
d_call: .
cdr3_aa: CASSVQGSGNTIYF
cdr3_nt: TGTGCCAGCAGCGTGCAGGGATCCGGAAACACCATATATTTT

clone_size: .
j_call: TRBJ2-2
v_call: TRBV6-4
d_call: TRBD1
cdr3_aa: CASRPGQGRTGELFF
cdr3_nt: TGTGCCAGCAGACCTGGACAGGGGAGGACCGGGGAGCTGTTTTTT

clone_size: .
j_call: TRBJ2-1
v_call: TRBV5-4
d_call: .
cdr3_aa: CASSPQGGLQSYNEQFF
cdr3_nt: TGTGCCAGCAGCCCCCAAGGGGGGCTTCAATCCTACAATGAGCAGTTCTTC

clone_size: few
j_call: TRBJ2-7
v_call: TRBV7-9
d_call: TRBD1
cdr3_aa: CASSRGQGNHEQYF
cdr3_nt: TGTGCCAGCAGCCGCGGACAGGGTAACCACGAGCAGTACTTC

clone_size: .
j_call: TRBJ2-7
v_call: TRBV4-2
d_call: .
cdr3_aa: CASSQGDVSYEQYF
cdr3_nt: TGTGCCAGCAGCCAAGGGGACGTTAGCTACGAGCAGTACTTC

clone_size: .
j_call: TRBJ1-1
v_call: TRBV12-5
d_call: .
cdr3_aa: CASADTGYTEAFF
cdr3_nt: TGTGCTAGTGCTGATACGGGGTACACTGAAGCTTTCTTT

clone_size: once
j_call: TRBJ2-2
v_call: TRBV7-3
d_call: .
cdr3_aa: CASSRGWPENTGELFF
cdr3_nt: TGTGCCAGCAGCCGCGGTTGGCCCGAGAACACCGGGGAGCTGTTTTTT

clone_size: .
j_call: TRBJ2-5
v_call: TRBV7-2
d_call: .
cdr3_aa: CASGVGGTSKTQYF
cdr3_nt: TGTGCCAGCGGAGTCGGGGGTACTAGTAAGACCCAGTACTTC

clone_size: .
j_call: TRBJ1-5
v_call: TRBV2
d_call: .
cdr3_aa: CASSEMGINNQPQHF
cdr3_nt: TGTGCCAGCAGTGAAATGGGGATTAACAATCAGCCCCAGCATTTT

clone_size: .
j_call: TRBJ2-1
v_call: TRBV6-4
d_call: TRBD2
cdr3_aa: CASSLAGEQNEQFF
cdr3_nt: TGTGCCAGCAGTCTAGCGGGAGAACAGAATGAGCAGTTCTTC

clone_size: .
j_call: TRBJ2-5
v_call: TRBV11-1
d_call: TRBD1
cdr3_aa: CASTRRGQQETQYF
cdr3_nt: TGTGCCAGCACCCGTAGGGGGCAGCAAGAGACCCAGTACTTC

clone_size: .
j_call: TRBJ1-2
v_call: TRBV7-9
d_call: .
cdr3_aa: CASSLVGQPNYGYTF
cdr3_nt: TGTGCCAGCAGCTTAGTCGGACAGCCGAACTATGGCTACACCTTC

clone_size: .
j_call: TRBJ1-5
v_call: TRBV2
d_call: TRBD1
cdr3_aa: CASRAGTGPYQPQHF
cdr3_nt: TGTGCCAGCAGAGCCGGGACAGGGCCGTATCAGCCCCAGCATTTT